This T cell receptor beta chain is drawn from a study of tumor and adjacent non-tumor tissue in lung cancer. Overall study: There were fewer than 15 adenocarcinoma, a couple of squamous cell carcinoma and 1 small cell lung cancer cases.

Germline CDR1 is MNHEY and CDR2 is SVGEGT. The CDR3 loop spans 15 amino acids. The library came from three nested PCR rounds adapted from ARM-PCR protocols. TCRdb recomputed calls from the multiplex PCR reads with MiXCR, one row per CDR3 protein. The table shows around 80,000 distinct CDR3 sequences, with 76% occurring only once. The template was RNA from unsorted bulk tissue. This non-tumor lung sample came from over 3 cm beyond the tumor edge. On this clonotype: The junction differs from germline at one of its ends, possibly a read error.

The sequenced material came from distant non-tumor lung tissue. This chain uses TRBV6-2 or TRBV6-3 with TRBJ1-5, with 7 bases lining up with TRBD1. The clonotype originates from a man between 65 and 85 years old with non-small cell lung cancer. CDR3 region: CASSQNQGGNQSQHF. CDR3 DNA: TGTGCCAGCAGTCAGAACCAGGGGGGCAATCAGTCCCAGCATTTT.